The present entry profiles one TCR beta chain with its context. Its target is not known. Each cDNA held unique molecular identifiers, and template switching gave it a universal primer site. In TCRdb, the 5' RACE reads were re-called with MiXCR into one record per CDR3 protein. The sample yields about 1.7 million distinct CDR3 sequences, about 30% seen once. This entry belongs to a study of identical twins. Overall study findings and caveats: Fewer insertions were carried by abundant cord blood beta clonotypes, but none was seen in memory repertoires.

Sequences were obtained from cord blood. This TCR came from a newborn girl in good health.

CDR3 region: CASSEFGGGPYNEQFF. The CDR3 region has the DNA TGTGCCAGCAGTGAATTCGGGGGGGGGCCGTACAATGAGCAGTTCTTC. The chain is built from TRBV25-1 and TRBJ2-1, with 8 nucleotides matching TRBD2. Germline CDR1 is MGHDK and CDR2 is SYGVNS. J lost 4 bases, V lost 1 base, and 6 bases had no gene match. The length of the CDR3 is 16 residues.